This T cell receptor beta chain was identified during a study of T cell responses to AZD1222 COVID-19 vaccine (dated by TCRdb to about 2021). A note on the overall study: TCR sequencing covered over 230 trial participants: around 210 given two doses of AZD1222 and around 26 given two doses of MenACWY control vaccine. Trial participants were enrolled by age into subgroups of 18-55, 56-69 and 70-plus years, and roughly 150, 30 and 60 TCR-sequenced participants, respectively, were included in these subgroups. What the research found in general, with its limitations: Because no day 14 peak-response samples were available, repertoires were characterized only after the peak T cell response. After two AZD1222 doses, spike-specific TCR breadth and depth were significantly higher than at day 0 and than in MenACWY recipients. Participants were mostly white British, with more females than males. The authors suggested clonal diversity may have been underestimated. Conclusions about previously exposed vaccinees are limited because only six or seven AZD1222 recipients were SARS-CoV-2 seropositive at baseline. Nearly half of unique spike-specific TCRs reportedly recognized epitopes outside regions mutated in the B.1.351 and B.1.1.7 variants. CD4 TCRs associated with the vaccine covered the entire spike protein, and the dominant responses were in regions 160-218 and 743-854. In the small 56-69-year group, the increase in depth fell short of significance, most likely because of low power.

The label giving this sample's time point can be read as: about 28 days (+/-7) after the second vaccine dose. AZD1222 recipients given second doses at about 4 weeks or at about 12 weeks were pooled, since spike-specific TCR depth and breadth were not found to differ between the two schedules. The vaccinee samples were drawn from two UK trials, COV001 and COV002, one of which was a single-blind randomized controlled phase 2/3 trial testing AZD1222 (ChAdOx1 nCoV-19) in healthy adults. For TCRbeta chain sequencing, PBMC samples were collected from trial participants at day 0 and at day 28 after the second dose. CDR1 and CDR2 were assigned from the germline V gene as SGHTA and FQGNSA. V is clipped by 1 base and J by 2 bases, and the sequence between their germline boundaries is 9 bases long. The CDR3, from cysteine to phenylalanine, totals 14 residues. The CDR3 DNA has 42 bases and is translated from base 1.

Concerning this clone: Which antigen it targets is not known. It has no much larger one-base neighbor in the sample; base qualities were not kept.

The CDR3 regions of human TCRbeta chains were subjected to immunosequencing. Turning to the authors' computational methods: TCRs in the repertoires were matched against a reference library of SARS-CoV-2-specific TCRs that had been generated with the MIRA antigen-specificity platform. Breadth was defined as the fraction of unique TCRs that were SARS-CoV-2-associated, and depth was defined as the fraction of total T cells that were SARS-CoV-2-associated. Using the MIRA data, every spike-specific TCR was mapped to the spike region that the TCR reacted to and assigned to either a CD4 or a CD8 class. Log10-transformed breadth and depth values were compared by one-way ANOVA with Sidak's multiple comparisons tests. This immuneACCESS table, as held by TCRdb, lists in-frame sequences with V and J called but not all clones. Of the missing ones, under half trace to an unresolved V gene in checked studies; the others have no known cause. V, J and clone size were drawn from that table, and D and trimming were deduced from the DNA. Here the sample has fewer than 200,000 clones; around 90% occur a single time. The ten largest clones take up around 10% of the sample.

The TCR was taken from an adult who received the AZD1222 COVID-19 vaccine. The chain is encoded by TRBV7-2 joined to TRBJ2-7, with the identity of the D gene unclear. The starting material was peripheral blood, obtained 28 days after the second AZD1222 dose. The CDR3 is CASSLGAITYEQYF. The DNA sequence reads TGTGCCAGCAGCTTAGGGGCTATCACCTACGAGCAGTACTTC. This CDR3, with the reference TRBV7-2 and TRBJ2-7 proteins standing in past its ends, gives the full variable domain GAGVSQSPSNKVTEKGKDVELRCDPISGHTALYWYRQSLGQGLEFLIYFQGNSAPDKSGLPSDRFSAERTGGSVSTLTIQRTQQEDSAVYLCASSLGAITYEQYFGPGTRLTVT.